Presented here are 18 T cell receptor beta chains from one specimen sequenced in a study of T cell repertoires in cytomegalovirus infection. TCRdb reprocessed the reads with MiXCR, giving one entry per CDR3 protein. The repertoire holds a few hundred thousand distinct CDR3 sequences, with approximately 13% as singletons. What was sequenced was PBMCs. These receptors were collected from a human donor in good health (CMV status not recorded). Some clones in this sample may be carry-over from other donors' samples.

This chain connects TRBV12-3 or TRBV12-4 to TRBJ1-6, with 8 bases fitting TRBD1. Trimming removed 10 bases from V and 9 bases from J; junction bases left unmatched: 8. This CDR3 has 13 residues. The CDR3 bases are TGTGCCACTTGCCGGGACAGGTTTTCACCCCTCCACTTT. It is translated as CATCRDRFSPLHF.

This clonotype was recorded a few times. This chain links TRBV20-1 with TRBJ2-7; maybe TRBD2 (5 bases). V was pared by 5 bases and J by 1 base, with 18 bases between. Germline values: CDR1 DFQATT, CDR2 SNEGSKA (reference sequence). The length of the CDR3 is 15 residues. The CDR3 coding sequence is TGCAGTGCTCGACCCTTCGGTCGAGGGTCCTACGAGCAGTACTTC. It yields the protein CSARPFGRGSYEQYF.

The J gene is TRBJ2-3, the V gene TRBV29-1, with D tentatively TRBD1 or TRBD2 (5 bases each). Per the germline V gene, CDR1 is SQVTM and CDR2 is ANQGSEA. The CDR3 length is 13 residues. With 2 bases removed from V and 6 bases from J, the gap between germline ends came to 12 bases. CDR3 loop: CSVELQWGDTQYF. The CDR3 region has the DNA TGCAGCGTTGAATTGCAGTGGGGGGATACGCAGTATTTT.

This clonotype was seen a handful of times. This chain joins TRBV20-1 and TRBJ2-7; D is perhaps TRBD2 (6 bases). V was pared by 5 bases and J by 0 bases, with 11 bases between. The CDR3 consists of 13 residues. Looked up from germline, CDR1 is DFQATT and CDR2 is SNEGSKA (reference sequence). The CDR3 protein is CSAARGSSYEQYF. The CDR3 coding sequence is TGCAGTGCTGCCCGGGGGAGCTCCTACGAGCAGTACTTC.

This clonotype was seen a few times. The rearrangement links TRBV10-3 to TRBJ1-1; D unresolved. Trimming removed 2 bases from V and 3 bases from J, with 13 bases in between. This CDR3 region has 15 residues. CDR1 and CDR2 from the germline V gene are ENHRY and SYGVKD. CDR3 residues: CAISEKGFGDTEAFF. The CDR3 DNA reads TGTGCCATCAGTGAGAAAGGATTTGGGGACACTGAAGCTTTCTTT.

This sequence joins TRBV28 and TRBJ1-3, with D uncertain. The CDR3 runs to 16 residues. The ends were cut back, 4 bases at V and 3 bases at J, with 16 bases in the middle. In germline, CDR1 is MDHEN, CDR2 SYDVKM. CDR3 protein: CASSSPGEEDGNTIYF. In DNA form, the CDR3 reads TGTGCCAGCAGTTCCCCCGGGGAGGAGGATGGAAACACCATATATTTT. Based on the CDR3 plus reference TRBV28 and TRBJ1-3, the full variable domain is DVKVTQSSRYLVKRTGEKVFLECVQDMDHENMFWYRQDPGLGLRLIYFSYDVKMKEKGDIPEGYSVSREKKERFSLILESASTNQTSMYLCASSSPGEEDGNTIYFGEGSWLTVV.

This clonotype came up many times. The chain recombines TRBV7-2 with TRBJ1-2; 8 bases line up with TRBD1. V dropped 5 bases and J dropped 8; count of bases not matched to a gene: 10. The CDR3 sequence is 14 residues long. Per the germline V gene, CDR1 is SGHTA and CDR2 is FQGNSA. The CDR3 loop reads CASSTDRAHIGYTF. Here the CDR3 DNA reads TGTGCCAGCAGCACGGACAGGGCCCATATCGGCTACACCTTC.

In this sample, this clonotype turned up a few times. The rearrangement joins TRBV29-1 to TRBJ2-5, with 8 bases identical to TRBD2. The CDR3 length is 14 residues. J gave up 7 bases and V 0 bases, and 7 bases lay outside the gene matches. The V gene's germline CDR1 is SQVTM and CDR2 ANQGSEA. The CDR3 here is CSVEDNGRGGTQYF. Written as DNA, the CDR3 is TGCAGCGTTGAAGACAACGGGAGGGGGGGGACCCAGTACTTC.

The rearrangement joins TRBV5-1 to TRBJ2-6, with TRBD2 as a possible D gene (5 bases). V lost 0 bases, J lost 0 bases, and 7 bases lay in between. Germline lookup yields CDR1 SGHRS and CDR2 YFSETQ. The CDR3 totals 16 residues. CDR3 region: CASSLDGNSGANVLTF. CDR3 nucleotides: TGCGCCAGCAGCTTGGACGGGAACTCTGGGGCCAACGTCCTGACTTTC.

In its sample, this clonotype was seen many times. This chain links TRBV6-4 with TRBJ2-5; TRBD2 agrees at 9 bases. CDR1 MRHNA and CDR2 SNTAGT come from the germline V gene. The CDR3 has 15 amino acids. Unmatched junction bases numbered 2, after V lost 2 bases and J lost 1 base. The CDR3 nucleotides read TGTGCCAGCAGTGACAAAGCGGGGGGCCAAGAGACCCAGTACTTC. Encoded protein: CASSDKAGGQETQYF.

This clonotype was observed a few times. This chain joins TRBV19 and TRBJ2-1, with D unresolved. Trimming shortened V by 7 bases and J by 2 bases, and 9 bases separated the two germline ends. Germline assignment: CDR1 LNHDA and CDR2 SQIVND (reference sequence). This CDR3 is 13 amino acids long. DNA for the CDR3: TGTGCCAGTAACCCGGGCCCCTACAATGAGCAGTTCTTC. This sequence encodes CASNPGPYNEQFF.

This clonotype was detected many times. This rearrangement joins TRBV20-1 to TRBJ1-6; no clear D gene. V lost 6 bases and J lost 5, with 17 bases in between. Looked up from germline, CDR1 is DFQATT and CDR2 is SNEGSKA (reference sequence). This CDR3 has 15 amino acids. CDR3 residues: CSAPRDGWDNSPLHF. The CDR3 bases are TGCAGTGCCCCCCGAGATGGGTGGGATAATTCACCCCTCCACTTT.

This clonotype has just a few counts. The rearrangement links TRBV20-1 to TRBJ1-1; D ambiguous. This CDR3 spans 13 amino acids. V gave up 3 bases and J gave up 3 bases, with 11 bases separating them. The V gene's germline CDR1 is DFQATT and CDR2 SNEGSKA (reference sequence). CDR3 residues: CSARGGQDTEAFF. CDR3 DNA: TGCAGTGCTAGGGGTGGCCAGGACACTGAAGCTTTCTTT.

The chain links TRBV7-8 to TRBJ2-1; D may match TRBD1 or TRBD2 (7 bases each). The length of the CDR3 is 18 residues. V was clipped by 0 bases and J by 9 bases, with 24 bases between them. Germline values: CDR1 SGHVS, CDR2 FQNEAQ. For the CDR3, the DNA is TGTGCCAGCAGCTTAGCCCCAAGAGGGGGCGGGGGATTCGGTGAGCAGTTCTTC. Amino acid sequence: CASSLAPRGGGGFGEQFF. Based on the CDR3 plus reference TRBV7-8 and TRBJ2-1, the full variable domain is GAGVSQSPRYKVAKRGQDVALRCDPISGHVSLFWYQQALGQGPEFLTYFQNEAQLDKSGLPSDRFFAERPEGSVSTLKIQRTQQEDSAVYLCASSLAPRGGGGFGEQFFGPGTRLTVL.

This clonotype has ten or more counts. V usage is TRBV12-3 or TRBV12-4 and J usage is TRBJ1-1; 7 bases agree with TRBD1. The CDR3 sequence is 15 residues long. The ends lost 2 bases at V and 3 bases at J; junction bases unmatched: 6. This CDR3 is CASSLHGQDYTEAFF. The CDR3 nucleotides read TGTGCCAGCAGTTTACACGGACAGGACTACACTGAAGCTTTCTTT.

Only a few counts were recorded for this clonotype. The chain is built from TRBV20-1 and TRBJ2-7; either TRBD1 or TRBD2 may supply D (5 bases each). Germline values: CDR1 DFQATT, CDR2 SNEGSKA (reference sequence). The ends were cut back, 0 bases at V and 4 bases at J, with 25 bases in the middle. This CDR3 has 18 residues. The CDR3 is CSARDPSKGRQGTYEQYF. The CDR3, as DNA: TGCAGTGCTAGAGATCCGAGTAAGGGACGTCAAGGGACGTACGAGCAGTACTTC.

This clonotype was observed a handful of times. The CDR3 reads CASRGTGNNQPQHF. The CDR3 DNA reads as TGTGCCAGCAGGGGGACAGGGAACAATCAGCCCCAGCATTTT. The J gene is TRBJ1-5, the V gene TRBV6-2 or TRBV6-3, with TRBD1 matching 9 bases. Germline CDR1 is MNHEY and CDR2 is SVGEGT. The CDR3 has 14 amino acids. V trimming: 6 bases; J trimming: 3 bases; junction bases outside the gene matches: 3.

This clonotype appeared many times. The chain employs TRBV6-2 or TRBV6-3 and TRBJ2-5; possible D gene TRBD2, 6 bases. The CDR3 is made up of 17 amino acids. Trimming left V 5 bases short and J 4 bases short, with 23 bases between. Looked up from germline, CDR1 is MNHEY and CDR2 is SVGEGT. The CDR3 region is CASSRMRGRLHGETQYF. The CDR3 DNA reads TGTGCCAGCAGTCGAATGCGGGGACGGTTACACGGAGAGACCCAGTACTTC.